This entry describes one T cell receptor beta chain. Antigen: not known. The sample originates from a study of T cell responses to AZD1222 COVID-19 vaccine. V gave up 5 bases and J gave up 7 bases, with 15 bases separating them. The germline V gene encodes CDR1 LNHNV and CDR2 YYDKDF (reference sequence). The CDR3 loop spans 14 amino acids. Here immunoSEQ multiplex PCR was the method, and the copy in TCRdb shows in-frame clones only, minus some. The profile shows 130,000 or so clones, 89% of them singletons. Study-wide points: CD4 TCRs covered the whole spike, strongest at regions 160-218 and 743-854. Unmutated variant regions reportedly attract nearly half of all spike-specific TCRs. Breadth and depth of Spike-specific TCRs rose after two AZD1222 doses.

The receptor was derived from an adult in good health. Source: peripheral blood, taken on day 0 of AZD1222 vaccination. This chain links TRBV15 with TRBJ2-1; the D is unclear. In DNA form, the CDR3 reads TGTGCCACCAGCTCCGCGACTTTGCCTAATGAGCAGTTCTTC. Its protein product is CATSSATLPNEQFF.